The T cell receptor beta chain under discussion was sequenced for a study of blood T cell repertoires in COVID-19. Study information: Samples representing acute and convalescent COVID-19 were sourced from the United States, Italy and Spain. PBMCs, B-cell-depleted T cells, or T cells were the source of the cDNA or gDNA that made up the material.

The Seattle patients joined while their infection was active and were tracked longitudinally afterward. Under the authors' procedure: Using reference gene primer amplification, nucleated cell counts were estimated. The table came from immunoSEQ multiplex PCR; TCRdb's copy has only in-frame clones and leaves some out. The V and J calls and clone size are taken from that table; D and trimming were inferred from the DNA. The sample shows about 420,000 clones, roughly 90% of them seen only once. V shed 2 bases and J 4 bases; nucleotides not matched to a gene: 4. CDR3 length: 15 amino acids. Germline V gives CDR1 MNHNS, CDR2 SASEGT.

The sequence was obtained from a man aged 18 to 30 with COVID-19, enrolled during active disease. Sequencing was performed on peripheral blood. The chain couples TRBV6-1 to TRBJ1-2; 10 nucleotides align to TRBD1. In nucleotides, the CDR3 is TGTGCCAGCAGTGAAACGGGGACAGGGGTCTATGGCTACACCTTC. Its translation is CASSETGTGVYGYTF.